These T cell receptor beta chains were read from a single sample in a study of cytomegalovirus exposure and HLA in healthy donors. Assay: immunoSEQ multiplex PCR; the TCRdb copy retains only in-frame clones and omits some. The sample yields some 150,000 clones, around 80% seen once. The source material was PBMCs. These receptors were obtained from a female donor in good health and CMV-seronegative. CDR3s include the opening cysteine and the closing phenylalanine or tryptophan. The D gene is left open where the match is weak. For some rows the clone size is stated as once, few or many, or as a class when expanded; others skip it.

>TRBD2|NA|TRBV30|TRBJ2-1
TGTGCCTTAGCCAGCGGGGGGATTTCCTACAATGAGCAGTTCTTC
CALASGGISYNEQFF
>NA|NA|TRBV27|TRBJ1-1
TGTGCCAGCAGTTCCTCGACAGGAAACACTGAAGCTTTCTTT
CASSSSTGNTEAFF
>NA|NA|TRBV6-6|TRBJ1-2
TGTGCCAGCAGTCGTGACAGTAACTATGGCTACACCTTC
CASSRDSNYGYTF
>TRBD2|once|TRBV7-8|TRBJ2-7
TGTGCCAGCAGCTTGACCGGGACTAGGGCCGAGCAGTACTTC
CASSLTGTRAEQYF
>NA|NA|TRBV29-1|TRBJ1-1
TGCAGCGTTGAGTGGCAACCGAACACTGAAGCTTTCTTT
CSVEWQPNTEAFF
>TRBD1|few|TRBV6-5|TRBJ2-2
TGTGCCAGCAGTTATCCGGGACAGGGCGCCACCGGGGAGCTGTTTTTT
CASSYPGQGATGELFF
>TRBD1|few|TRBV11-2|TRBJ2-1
TGTGCCAGCAGCTTAGGGACAGGGAATGAGCAGTTCTTC
CASSLGTGNEQFF
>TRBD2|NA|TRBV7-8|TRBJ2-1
TGTGCCAGCAGCTTAGCGCCTAGCGGGGCCTACAATGAGCAGTTCTTC
CASSLAPSGAYNEQFF
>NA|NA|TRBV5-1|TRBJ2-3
TGCGCCAGCAGCCCATTCACAGGACAGAAAGCAGATACGCAGTATTTT
CASSPFTGQKADTQYF
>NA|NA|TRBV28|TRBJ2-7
TGTGCCAGCAGCACATCCTTGGACATGATTTTCTACGAGCAGTACTTC
CASSTSLDMIFYEQYF
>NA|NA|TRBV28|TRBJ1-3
TGTGCCAGCAGTTCCCCGTCTGGAAACACCATATATTTT
CASSSPSGNTIYF
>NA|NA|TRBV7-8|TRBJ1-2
TGTGCCAGCAGCCGACCGGGGTATGGCTACACCTTC
CASSRPGYGYTF
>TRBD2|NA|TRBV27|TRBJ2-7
TGTGCCAGCAGTTTCCTACCGATTAGCGGGGACTACGAGCAGTACTTC
CASSFLPISGDYEQYF
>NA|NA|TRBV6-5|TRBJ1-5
TGTGCCAGCAGGGCCCGGGGGTTTGGCAATCAGCCCCAGCATTTT
CASRARGFGNQPQHF
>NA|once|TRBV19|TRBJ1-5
TGTGCCAGTAGTATAACAGATAATCAGCCCCAGCATTTT
CASSITDNQPQHF
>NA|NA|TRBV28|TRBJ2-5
TGTGCCAGCCGAGGGAGTAAGGAGACCCAGTACTTC
CASRGSKETQYF
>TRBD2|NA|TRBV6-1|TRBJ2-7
TGTGCCAGCAGTGACCTAGCGGCCTACGAGCAGTACTTC
CASSDLAAYEQYF
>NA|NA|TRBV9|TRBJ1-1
TGTGCCACGTCAGAGCAGGCCCACACTGAAGCTTTCTTT
CATSEQAHTEAFF
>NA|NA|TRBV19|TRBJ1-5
TGTGCCAGTAGTATGGGAGTGGGACTCCAATTTGGCAATCAGCCCCAGCATTTT
CASSMGVGLQFGNQPQHF
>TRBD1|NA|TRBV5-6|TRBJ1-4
TGTGCCAGCAGCTTAGGGGGCAGGGGGAATGAAAAACTGTTTTTT
CASSLGGRGNEKLFF
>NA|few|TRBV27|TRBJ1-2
TGTGCCAGCAAGCCCCAGGGGCGAGGCTATGGCTACACCTTC
CASKPQGRGYGYTF
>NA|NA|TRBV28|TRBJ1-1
TGTGCCAGCAGTTTTATTCCAGGGAGGCCCACTGAAGCTTTCTTT
CASSFIPGRPTEAFF
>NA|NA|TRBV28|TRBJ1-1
TGTGCCAGCAGTTTGGGTCCAGGGTCAAACACTGAAGCTTTCTTT
CASSLGPGSNTEAFF
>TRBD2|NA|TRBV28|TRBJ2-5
TGTGCCAGCAGTTCCATCGGACTAGCGGGAGCTCAAGAGACCCAGTACTTC
CASSSIGLAGAQETQYF
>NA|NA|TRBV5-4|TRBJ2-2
TGTGCCAGCAGCTTGGCGGGGATGAACACCGGGGAGCTGTTTTTT
CASSLAGMNTGELFF
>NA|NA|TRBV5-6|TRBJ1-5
TGTGCCAGCAGCCCTGGGGCAGACAATCAGCCCCAGCATTTT
CASSPGADNQPQHF
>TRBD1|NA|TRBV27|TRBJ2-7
TGTGCCAGCAGTTCGGAGACAGGGGGCTACGAGCAGTACTTC
CASSSETGGYEQYF
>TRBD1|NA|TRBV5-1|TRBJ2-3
TGCGCCAGCAGCTCGGACCGGGACAGGGGTCGAGATACGCAGTATTTT
CASSSDRDRGRDTQYF
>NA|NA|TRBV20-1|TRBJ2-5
TGCAGTGCAAACAGGGAGACCCAGTACTTC
CSANRETQYF
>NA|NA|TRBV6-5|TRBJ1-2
TGTGCCAGCAGTAGCAGGGATAACTATGGCTACACCTTC
CASSSRDNYGYTF
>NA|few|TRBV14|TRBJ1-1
TGTGCCAGCAGCCAAGACTGGGCTTTCACTGAAGCTTTCTTT
CASSQDWAFTEAFF
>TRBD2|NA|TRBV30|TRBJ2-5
TGTGCCTGGAGTGAGGCTAGCGGGCCAGAGACCCAGTACTTC
CAWSEASGPETQYF
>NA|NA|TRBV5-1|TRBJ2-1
TGCGCCAGCAGCGCCACCGGACAGTACAATGAGCAGTTCTTC
CASSATGQYNEQFF
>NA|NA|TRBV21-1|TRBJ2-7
TGTGCCAGTACCTACGGCGAGCAGTACTTC
CASTYGEQYF
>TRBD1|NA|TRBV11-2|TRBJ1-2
TGTGCCAGCAGTCCCGGGACAGGGGGATTTGCCTATGGCTACACCTTC
CASSPGTGGFAYGYTF
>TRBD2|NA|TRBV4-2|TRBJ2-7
TGTGCCAGCAGCCAAGAACCGGGACTAGCGGCTTACGAGCAGTACTTC
CASSQEPGLAAYEQYF
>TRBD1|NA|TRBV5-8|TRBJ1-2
TGTGCCAGCAGCTTGGAGGGGGCCGAGTATGGCTACACCTTC
CASSLEGAEYGYTF
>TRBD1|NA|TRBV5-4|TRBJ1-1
TGTGCCAGCAGCTTGACAGGGGGTAAGAGGAACACTGAAGCTTTCTTT
CASSLTGGKRNTEAFF
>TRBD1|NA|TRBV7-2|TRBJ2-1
TGTGCCAGCAGCCTACAGGGGAAATTTTACAATGAGCAGTTCTTC
CASSLQGKFYNEQFF
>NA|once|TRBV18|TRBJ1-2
TGTGCCAGCTCACCAACGGCAGGGGCAATTGATGGCTACACCTTC
CASSPTAGAIDGYTF